This T cell receptor beta chain appears in the sequencing data of a study of CD8 T cells in Susac syndrome. The wider study: When their blood was taken, patients with Susac syndrome were therapy-naive, taking corticosteroids, or taking intravenous immunoglobulin alone. Study-wide results and caveats: The authors acknowledged that the study's TCR sequencing and HLA analysis involved relatively few individuals.

Random hexamers primed reverse transcription of about 0.45 to 1 ug RNA. The amplification used immunoSEQ multiplex PCR on TCR beta CDR3; it spanned 54 Vbeta and 13 Jbeta. TCRdb re-called the immunoSEQ multiplex PCR reads through MiXCR, storing one row per CDR3 protein. The sample shows approximately 74,000 distinct CDR3 sequences, around 94% of them seen only once. The authors sequenced TCR beta from blood CD8+ and CD4+ T cells. CDR1 is LGHNA and CDR2 is YNFKEQ in the germline V gene. Trimming cost V 1 base and J 5 bases, with 8 bases left between them. The CDR3 extends over 13 amino acids. With regard to this clonotype: Its target is unknown.

The TCR sequence derives from a human donor with Susac syndrome. The chain is built from TRBV4-2 and TRBJ2-5, with D uncertain. Sample: CD8+ T cells from PBMCs. The CDR3 region is CASSQVYFETQYF. In nucleotides, the CDR3 is TGTGCCAGCAGCCAAGTGTACTTTGAGACCCAGTACTTC.